These 3 T cell receptor beta chains were all obtained from the same sample, sequenced in a study of human T cells and chemical hapten exposure. Time point reported: patch test 1, 2 weeks after DPC sensitization. Noted treatment: therapeutic diphenylcyclopropenone sensitization with weekly scalp DPC. TCRdb passed the RACE reads through MiXCR, listing each CDR3 protein once. The sample carries about 71,000 distinct CDR3 sequences, about 9.1% recorded once. The sample was whole blood, taken in connection with sensitization to the hapten diphenylcyclopropenone (DPC). These receptors were taken from a woman aged 35 to 49 with alopecia areata. Some clones in this sample may be carry-over from other donors' samples.

This clonotype was seen many times. This chain joins TRBV7-8 and TRBJ2-2, with 14 bases lining up with TRBD2. The CDR3 contains 20 residues. The V segment lost 5 bases and the J segment 0 bases; nucleotides outside the gene matches: 11. The germline V gene encodes CDR1 SGHVS and CDR2 FQNEAQ. The CDR3 is CASSGRLAGGRDANTGELFF. The DNA for the CDR3 is TGTGCCAGCAGCGGACGACTAGCGGGGGGGCGGGACGCGAACACCGGGGAGCTGTTTTTT.

This clonotype came up many times. This rearrangement joins TRBV7-9 to TRBJ1-2, with unresolved D. The germline CDR1 and CDR2 sequences are SEHNR and FQNEAQ (reference sequence). V lost 1 base, J lost 3 bases, and 6 bases lay in between. The CDR3 contains 13 residues. CDR3 in amino acids: CASSLGGYYGYTF. CDR3 nucleotide sequence: TGTGCCAGCAGCTTAGGCGGATACTATGGCTACACCTTC. The whole variable domain, remainder taken from reference TRBV7-9 and TRBJ1-2, is DTGVSQNPRHKITKRGQNVTFRCDPISEHNRLYWYRQTLGQGPEFLTYFQNEAQLEKSRLLSDRFSAERPKGSFSTLEIQRTEQGDSAMYLCASSLGGYYGYTFGSGTRLTVV.

V usage is TRBV4-1 and J usage is TRBJ2-1; D gene ambiguous. V lost 0 bases, J lost 6 bases, and 9 bases lay in between. Germline values: CDR1 MGHRA, CDR2 YSYEKL. CDR3 length equals 14 residues. The CDR3 spells CASSQEGYRNEQFF. Here the CDR3 DNA reads TGCGCCAGCAGCCAAGAGGGGTACCGCAATGAGCAGTTCTTC.